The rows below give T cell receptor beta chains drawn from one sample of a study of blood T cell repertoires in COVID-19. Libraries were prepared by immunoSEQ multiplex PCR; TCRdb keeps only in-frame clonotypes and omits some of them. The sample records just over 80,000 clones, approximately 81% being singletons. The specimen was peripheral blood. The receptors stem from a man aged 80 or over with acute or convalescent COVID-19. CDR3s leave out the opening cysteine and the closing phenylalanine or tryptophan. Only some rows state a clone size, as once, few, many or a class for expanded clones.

CDR3: ASSERDRGGNTIY
V: TRBV5-4
J: TRBJ1-3
size: NA

CDR3: ASRLGPYNEQF
V: TRBV27
J: TRBJ2-1
size: NA

CDR3: ASSVVPRGTSSYNEQF
V: TRBV9
J: TRBJ2-1
size: NA

CDR3: SVEEGGVETQY
V: TRBV29-1
J: TRBJ2-5
size: NA

CDR3: ASSYGGAVRETQY
V: TRBV6-5
J: TRBJ2-5
size: NA

CDR3: ASSPFRDRGAF
V: TRBV18
J: TRBJ1-1
size: NA

CDR3: ASSLTGGTSYEQY
V: TRBV19
J: TRBJ2-7
size: NA

CDR3: ASSPGADRGGGTEAF
V: TRBV5-4
J: TRBJ1-1
size: once

CDR3: ASSFGGVKPQH
V: TRBV6-1
J: TRBJ1-5
size: NA

CDR3: ASSLGQAAQPQH
V: TRBV28
J: TRBJ1-5
size: NA

CDR3: ASSPLGRGEEEQY
V: TRBV18
J: TRBJ2-7
size: NA

CDR3: ASSKIAGGSTDTQY
V: TRBV25-1
J: TRBJ2-3
size: NA

CDR3: ASSQVSSLADTDTQY
V: TRBV4-1
J: TRBJ2-3
size: NA

CDR3: ASSRPGQENEQF
V: TRBV6-2/TRBV6-3
J: TRBJ2-1
size: NA

CDR3: ASSLVGQGQGETQY
V: TRBV28
J: TRBJ2-5
size: NA

CDR3: ASSLGQFGGNTIY
V: TRBV5-1
J: TRBJ1-3
size: NA

CDR3: AISGPGQGGSPLH
V: TRBV10-3
J: TRBJ1-6
size: NA

CDR3: ASSYSVASYNEQF
V: TRBV6-5
J: TRBJ2-1
size: many

CDR3: ASSVVGGRPSSYNEQF
V: TRBV9
J: TRBJ2-1
size: NA

CDR3: ASSWGGSPYEQY
V: TRBV25-1
J: TRBJ2-7
size: NA

CDR3: ASSEGGREEKLF
V: TRBV2
J: TRBJ1-4
size: NA

CDR3: ASSGDRVTKQPQH
V: TRBV19
J: TRBJ1-5
size: NA

CDR3: ASSNREGYGYT
V: TRBV5-1
J: TRBJ1-2
size: NA

CDR3: ASSLPPGTGYQPQH
V: TRBV7-7
J: TRBJ1-5
size: NA

CDR3: ASSFGLEGNEQF
V: TRBV7-8
J: TRBJ2-1
size: NA

CDR3: ASNTVGPTGDNSPLH
V: TRBV6-4
J: TRBJ1-6
size: NA

CDR3: ASRTRSTDTQY
V: TRBV19
J: TRBJ2-3
size: NA

CDR3: ASRATQGAGGNTIY
V: TRBV6-6
J: TRBJ1-3
size: NA

CDR3: ASSRLAEQETQY
V: TRBV5-1
J: TRBJ2-5
size: NA